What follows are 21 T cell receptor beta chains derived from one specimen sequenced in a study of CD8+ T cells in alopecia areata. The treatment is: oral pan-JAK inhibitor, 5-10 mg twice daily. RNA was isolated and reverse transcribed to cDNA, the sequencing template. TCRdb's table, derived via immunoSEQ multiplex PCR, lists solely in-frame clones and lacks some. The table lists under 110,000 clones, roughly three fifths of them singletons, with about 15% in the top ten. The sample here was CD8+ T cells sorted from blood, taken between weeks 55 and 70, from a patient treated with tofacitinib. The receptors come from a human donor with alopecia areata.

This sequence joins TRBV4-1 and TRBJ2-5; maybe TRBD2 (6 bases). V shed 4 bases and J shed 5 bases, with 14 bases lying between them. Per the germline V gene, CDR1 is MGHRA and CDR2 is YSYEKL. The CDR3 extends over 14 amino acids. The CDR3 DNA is TGCGCCAGCAGCCTCCGTGGGAGCGGGGAGACCCAGTACTTC. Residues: CASSLRGSGETQYF.

DNA for the CDR3: TGTGCCAGCAGTTACTCAACTAGCGGAGACTACGAGCAGTACTTC. Protein product: CASSYSTSGDYEQYF. The chain employs TRBV6-5 and TRBJ2-7, with 8 bases that match TRBD2. Trimming cost V 0 bases and J 3 bases; bases outside gene matches: 4. The length of the CDR3 is 15 residues. Germline V CDR1 and CDR2: MNHEY, SVGAGI.

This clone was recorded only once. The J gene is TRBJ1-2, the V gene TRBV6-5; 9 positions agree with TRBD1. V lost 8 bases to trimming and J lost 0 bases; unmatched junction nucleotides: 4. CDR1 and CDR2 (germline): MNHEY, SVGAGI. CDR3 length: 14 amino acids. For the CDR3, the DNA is TGTGCCAGCGCGGACAGGGGAGCTAACTATGGCTACACCTTC. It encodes CASADRGANYGYTF.

This CDR3 is CASSGRYRVYEQYF. The CDR3, as DNA: TGTGCCAGCAGTGGCAGATACAGGGTGTACGAGCAGTACTTC. This rearrangement joins TRBV6-6 to TRBJ2-7; the D gene is possibly TRBD1 (6 bases). This CDR3 region has 14 residues. Germline assignment: CDR1 MNHNY and CDR2 SVGAGI (reference sequence). Deletions cut 5 bases from V and 4 bases from J, with 15 bases between.

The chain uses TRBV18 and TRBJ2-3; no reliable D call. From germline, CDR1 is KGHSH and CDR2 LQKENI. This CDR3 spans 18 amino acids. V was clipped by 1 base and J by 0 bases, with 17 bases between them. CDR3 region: CASSPRVVYKPSTDTQYF. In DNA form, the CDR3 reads TGTGCCAGCTCACCACGGGTAGTTTACAAACCTAGCACAGATACGCAGTATTTT. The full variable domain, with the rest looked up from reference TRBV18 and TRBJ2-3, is NAGVMQNPRHLVRRRGQEARLRCSPMKGHSHVYWYRQLPEEGLKFMVYLQKENIIDESGMPKERFSAEFPKEGPSILRIQQVVRGDSAAYFCASSPRVVYKPSTDTQYFGPGTRLTVL.

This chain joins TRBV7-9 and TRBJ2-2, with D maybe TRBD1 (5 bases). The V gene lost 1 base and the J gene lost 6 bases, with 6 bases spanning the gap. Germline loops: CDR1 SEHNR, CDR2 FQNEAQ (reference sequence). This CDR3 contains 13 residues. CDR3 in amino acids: CASSLVGAGELFF. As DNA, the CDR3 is TGTGCCAGCAGCTTAGTAGGGGCCGGGGAGCTGTTTTTT.

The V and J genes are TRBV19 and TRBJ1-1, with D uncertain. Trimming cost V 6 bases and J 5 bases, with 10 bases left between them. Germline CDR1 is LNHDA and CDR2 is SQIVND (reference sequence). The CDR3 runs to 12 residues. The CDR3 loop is CASRPSRTEAFF. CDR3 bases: TGTGCCAGTAGGCCTAGTCGGACTGAAGCTTTCTTT. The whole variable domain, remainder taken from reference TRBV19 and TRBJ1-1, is DGGITQSPKYLFRKEGQNVTLSCEQNLNHDAMYWYRQDPGQGLRLIYYSQIVNDFQKGDIAEGYSVSREKKESFPLTVTSAQKNPTAFYLCASRPSRTEAFFGQGTRLTVV.

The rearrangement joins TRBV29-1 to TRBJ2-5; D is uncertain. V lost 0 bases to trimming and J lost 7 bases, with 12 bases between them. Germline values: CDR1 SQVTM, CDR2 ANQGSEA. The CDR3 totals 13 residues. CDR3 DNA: TGCAGCGTTGAAGAAAGCTCCCCGGGGACCCAGTACTTC. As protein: CSVEESSPGTQYF.

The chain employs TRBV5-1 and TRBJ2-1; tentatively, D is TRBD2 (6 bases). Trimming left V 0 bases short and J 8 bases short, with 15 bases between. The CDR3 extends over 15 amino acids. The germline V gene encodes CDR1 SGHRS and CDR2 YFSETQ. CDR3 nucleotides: TGCGCCAGCAGCTTGGCGCTAGCGCCGACGGATGAGCAGTTCTTC. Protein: CASSLALAPTDEQFF.

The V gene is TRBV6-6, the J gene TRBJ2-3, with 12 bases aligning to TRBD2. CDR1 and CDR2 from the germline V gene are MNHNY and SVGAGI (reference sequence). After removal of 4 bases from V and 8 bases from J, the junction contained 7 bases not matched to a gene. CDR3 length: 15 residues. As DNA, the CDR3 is TGTGCCAGCAGTTCTAGCGGGGGGGAGCTGGGTACGCAGTATTTT. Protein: CASSSSGGELGTQYF.

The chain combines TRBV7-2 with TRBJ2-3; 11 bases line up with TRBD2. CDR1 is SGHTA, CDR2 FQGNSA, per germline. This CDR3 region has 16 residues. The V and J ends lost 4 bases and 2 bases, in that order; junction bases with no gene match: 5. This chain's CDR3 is CASSSELAGVTDTQYF. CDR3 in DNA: TGTGCCAGCAGCTCGGAACTAGCGGGAGTCACAGATACGCAGTATTTT.

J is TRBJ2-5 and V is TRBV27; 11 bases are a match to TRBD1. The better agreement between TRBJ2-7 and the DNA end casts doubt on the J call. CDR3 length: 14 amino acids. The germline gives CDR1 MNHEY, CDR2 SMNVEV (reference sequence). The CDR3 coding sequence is TGTGCCAGCAGTTCGCCGGGACAGGGGGACGAGCAGTACTTC. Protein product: CASSSPGQGDEQYF.

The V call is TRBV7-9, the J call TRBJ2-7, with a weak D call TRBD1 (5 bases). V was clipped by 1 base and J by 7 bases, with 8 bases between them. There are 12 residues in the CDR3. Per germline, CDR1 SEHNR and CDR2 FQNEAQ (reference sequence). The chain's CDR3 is CASSLGGAEQYF. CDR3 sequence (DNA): TGTGCCAGCAGCTTAGGTGGGGCGGAGCAGTACTTC.

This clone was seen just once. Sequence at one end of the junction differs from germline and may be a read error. CDR3 amino acids: CAGSDLVGQGREQFF. The DNA for the CDR3 is TGTGCCGGCAGTGATTTGGTGGGACAGGGGCGCGAGCAGTTCTTC. This chain uses TRBV25-1 with TRBJ2-1, with 10 bases aligning to TRBD1. Germline V gene sequence: CDR1 MGHDK, CDR2 SYGVNS. There are 15 residues in the CDR3.

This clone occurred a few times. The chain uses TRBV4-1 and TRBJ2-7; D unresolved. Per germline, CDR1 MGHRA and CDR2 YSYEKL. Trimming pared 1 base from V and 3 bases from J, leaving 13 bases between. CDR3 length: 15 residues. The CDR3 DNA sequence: TGCGCCAGCAGCCAAGTGGGCTCGCCCGTCTACGAGCAGTACTTC. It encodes CASSQVGSPVYEQYF.

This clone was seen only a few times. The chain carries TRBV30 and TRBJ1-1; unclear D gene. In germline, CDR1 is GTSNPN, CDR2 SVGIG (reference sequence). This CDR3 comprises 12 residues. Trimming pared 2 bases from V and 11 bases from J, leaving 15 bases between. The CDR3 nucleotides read TGTGCCTGGAGTCCCTCCAACTTGGGGGCTTTCTTT. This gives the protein CAWSPSNLGAFF.

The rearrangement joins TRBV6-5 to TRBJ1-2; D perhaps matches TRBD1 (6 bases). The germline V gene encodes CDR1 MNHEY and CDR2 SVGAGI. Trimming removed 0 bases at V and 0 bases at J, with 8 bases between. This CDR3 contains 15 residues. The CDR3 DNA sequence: TGTGCCAGCAGTTACTCGACAGGATCTAACTATGGCTACACCTTC. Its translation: CASSYSTGSNYGYTF.

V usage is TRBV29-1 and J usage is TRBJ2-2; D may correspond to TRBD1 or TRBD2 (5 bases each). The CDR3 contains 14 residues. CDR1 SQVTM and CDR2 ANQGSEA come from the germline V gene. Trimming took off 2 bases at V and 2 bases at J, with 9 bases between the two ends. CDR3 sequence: CSVERGANTGELFF. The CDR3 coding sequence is TGCAGCGTTGAACGAGGGGCCAACACCGGGGAGCTGTTTTTT.

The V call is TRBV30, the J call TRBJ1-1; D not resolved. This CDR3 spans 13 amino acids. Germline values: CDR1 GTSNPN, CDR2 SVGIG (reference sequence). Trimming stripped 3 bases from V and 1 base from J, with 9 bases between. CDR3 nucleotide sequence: TGTGCCTGGAGCCTAAACCAGAACACTGAAGCTTTCTTT. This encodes CAWSLNQNTEAFF.

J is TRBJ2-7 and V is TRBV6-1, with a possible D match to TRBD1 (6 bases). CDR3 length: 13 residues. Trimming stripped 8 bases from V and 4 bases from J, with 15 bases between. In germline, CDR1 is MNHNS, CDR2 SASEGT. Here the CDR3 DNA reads TGTGCCAGCTTGGGGGCCTGGGCTTACGAGCAGTACTTC. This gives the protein CASLGAWAYEQYF.

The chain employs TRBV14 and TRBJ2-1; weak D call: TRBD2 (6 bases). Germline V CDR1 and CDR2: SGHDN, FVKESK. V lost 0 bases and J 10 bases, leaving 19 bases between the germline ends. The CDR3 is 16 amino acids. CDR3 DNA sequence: TGTGCCAGCAGCCAAGATCACAGGAGGATTGGGAGGGAGCAGTTCTTC. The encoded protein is CASSQDHRRIGREQFF.